These 25 T cell receptor beta chains originate from one sample sequenced in a study of blood T cell repertoires in COVID-19. Clones were sequenced by immunoSEQ multiplex PCR, and TCRdb holds only the in-frame ones, with some missing. This sample carries approximately 72,000 clones, about 85% of them seen once, and the ten largest clones take approximately 32%. Sequencing was done on a sample of peripheral blood. All receptors derive from an elderly woman with active or convalescent COVID-19.

V gene TRBV10-3 combines with J gene TRBJ1-1; D may be TRBD1 (5 bases). Trimming shortened V by 6 bases and J by 0 bases, and 8 bases separated the two germline ends. Germline V gene data show CDR1 as ENHRY and CDR2 as SYGVKD. There are 13 residues in the CDR3. This CDR3 is CAIRRDLNTEAFF. As DNA, the CDR3 is TGTGCCATCAGGCGGGACTTGAACACTGAAGCTTTCTTT.

This chain links TRBV7-2 with TRBJ2-1; D may be TRBD1 (7 bases). Trimming cost V 5 bases and J 4 bases, with 12 bases left between them. This CDR3 region has 14 residues. Germline V lookup: CDR1 SGHTA, CDR2 FQGNSA. In DNA form, the CDR3 reads TGTGCCAGCAGCCGCGGGACAGAATACAATGAGCAGTTCTTC. Translating gives CASSRGTEYNEQFF.

This clone was recorded only once. V and J are TRBV6-2 or TRBV6-3 and TRBJ2-1; possibly TRBD1 for D (5 bases). V was trimmed by 4 bases and J by 2 bases, leaving 9 bases between them. Germline V gives CDR1 MNHEY, CDR2 SVGEGT. CDR3 size: 14 residues. Written as DNA, the CDR3 is TGTGCCAGCAGTTGGCAGGGCGCCTACAATGAGCAGTTCTTC. Its translation: CASSWQGAYNEQFF.

J is TRBJ2-1 and V is TRBV7-3, with 8 positions matching TRBD1. The CDR3 is 13 amino acids. Germline CDR1 is SGHTA and CDR2 is FQGTGA. Unmatched junction bases numbered 9, after V lost 2 bases and J lost 15 bases. The CDR3 DNA sequence: TGTGCCAGCAGCTTACTAGACAGGGGTGAGATGTTCTTC. It codes for CASSLLDRGEMFF.

The chain employs TRBV2 and TRBJ2-1; D is ambiguous. This CDR3 comprises 15 residues. The germline V gene encodes CDR1 SNHLY and CDR2 FYNNEI. Trimming pared 2 bases from V and 2 bases from J, leaving 10 bases between. This chain's CDR3 is CASSELAAPYNEQFF. CDR3 sequence (DNA): TGTGCCAGCAGTGAACTGGCGGCACCCTACAATGAGCAGTTCTTC.

This clone was seen only once. This chain uses TRBV28 with TRBJ2-5; TRBD2 agrees at 10 bases. The CDR3 totals 15 residues. Germline V CDR1 and CDR2: MDHEN, SYDVKM. V shed 2 bases, J shed 2 bases, and the junction held 2 bases outside the gene matches. CDR3 amino acids: CASSLLAGAQETQYF. DNA for the CDR3: TGTGCCAGCAGTTTACTAGCGGGGGCTCAAGAGACCCAGTACTTC.

The chain joins TRBV4-3 to TRBJ1-5; weak D call: TRBD1 (5 bases). V was cut by 0 bases and J by 6 bases, with 12 bases left in between. This CDR3 contains 15 residues. From germline, CDR1 is LGHNA and CDR2 YSLEER. CDR3 nucleotide sequence: TGCGCCAGCAGCCAAGATGGGGCCCCCGGTCAGCCCCAGCATTTT. Its protein product is CASSQDGAPGQPQHF.

The chain joins TRBV5-1 to TRBJ2-5; 11 bases line up with TRBD2. CDR3 size: 16 residues. V lost 0 bases, J lost 4 bases, and 5 bases stayed unmatched. The germline V gene has CDR1 SGHRS and CDR2 YFSETQ. The CDR3 loop reads CASSLVSGGAAETQYF. Here the CDR3 DNA reads TGCGCCAGCAGCTTGGTTAGCGGGGGGGCTGCAGAGACCCAGTACTTC.

The chain has TRBV7-9 and TRBJ1-4; D remains unclear. In germline, CDR1 is SEHNR, CDR2 FQNEAQ (reference sequence). CDR3 length: 11 residues. Trimming took 3 bases from V and 8 from J, leaving 4 bases between them. The CDR3 here is CASSFGEKLFF. As DNA, the CDR3 is TGTGCCAGCAGCTTCGGGGAAAAACTGTTTTTT.

V and J are TRBV6-2 or TRBV6-3 and TRBJ1-1; D uncertain. There are 14 residues in the CDR3. V gave up 6 bases and J gave up 4 bases, with 15 bases separating them. The germline CDR1 and CDR2 sequences are MNHEY and SVGEGT. In DNA form, the CDR3 reads TGTGCCAGCAGCCCACACCACCGTCGCACTGAAGCTTTCTTT. It yields the protein CASSPHHRRTEAFF.

The chain has TRBV12-3 or TRBV12-4 and TRBJ1-4; D uncertain. Trimming took off 3 bases at V and 8 bases at J, with 7 bases between the two ends. The CDR3 loop spans 12 amino acids. The chain's CDR3 is CASSFGNEKLFF. The CDR3 DNA sequence: TGTGCCAGCAGTTTTGGCAACGAAAAACTGTTTTTT.

The CDR3 DNA reads TGCGCCAGCAGCCGACTAGCTGGGGCCAACGTCCTGACTTTC. Its translation is CASSRLAGANVLTF. The V gene is TRBV4-1, the J gene TRBJ2-6; maybe TRBD2 (6 bases). V gave up 4 bases and J gave up 2 bases, with 6 bases separating them. CDR1 is MGHRA and CDR2 is YSYEKL in the germline V gene. The CDR3 has 14 residues.

CDR3 sequence: CASSQVSGGIQETQYF. The DNA for the CDR3 is TGCGCCAGCAGCCAGGTATCCGGAGGGATTCAAGAGACCCAGTACTTC. This rearrangement joins TRBV4-3 to TRBJ2-5; tentative D call: TRBD2 (6 bases). V dropped 3 bases and J dropped 2 bases, with 16 bases sitting between them. Germline V gives CDR1 LGHNA, CDR2 YSLEER. The CDR3 runs to 16 residues.

This clone was counted a single time. This chain connects TRBV6-2 or TRBV6-3 to TRBJ2-7, with no clear D. The CDR3 loop spans 12 amino acids. Germline V CDR1 and CDR2: MNHEY, SVGEGT. V was trimmed by 5 bases and J by 3 bases, leaving 8 bases between them. The CDR3 sequence: CASSAYGYEQYF. In nucleotides, the CDR3 is TGTGCCAGCAGTGCCTATGGCTACGAGCAGTACTTC.

This chain's CDR3 is CASSTLARADTQYF. CDR3 bases: TGTGCCAGCAGCACGTTAGCGAGGGCAGATACGCAGTATTTT. The chain recombines TRBV4-2 with TRBJ2-3; a weak D match, TRBD2 (5 bases). Germline CDR1 and CDR2: LGHNA and YNFKEQ. The CDR3 extends over 14 amino acids. V lost 5 bases to trimming and J lost 4 bases, with 13 bases between them.

The V call is TRBV10-3, the J call TRBJ2-3; 8 nucleotides line up with TRBD2. This CDR3 spans 15 amino acids. CDR1 is ENHRY, CDR2 SYGVKD, per germline. Trimming at V came to 6 bases and at J to 8 bases, leaving 13 bases not matched to a gene. The CDR3 reads CAIRATGGAGGTQYF. DNA of the CDR3: TGTGCCATCAGGGCTACGGGGGGGGCCGGTGGTACGCAGTATTTT.

This clone was detected once. V is TRBV7-7 and J is TRBJ2-5; TRBD2 matches at 7 bases. The CDR3 length is 15 residues. V lost 3 bases to trimming and J lost 4 bases; unmatched junction nucleotides: 8. In germline, CDR1 is SSHAT, CDR2 FNYEAQ (reference sequence). CDR3 region: CASSFGAGRGETQYF. CDR3 sequence (DNA): TGTGCCAGCAGCTTTGGAGCGGGGAGAGGAGAGACCCAGTACTTC.

V usage is TRBV10-3 and J usage is TRBJ1-5, with no clear D. This CDR3 is 12 amino acids long. V gave up 4 bases and J gave up 3 bases, with 4 bases separating them. Germline V gives CDR1 ENHRY, CDR2 SYGVKD. CDR3 residues: CAISAVNQPQHF. The CDR3 nucleotides are TGTGCCATCAGTGCAGTCAATCAGCCCCAGCATTTT.

The chain carries TRBV2 and TRBJ2-2; weak D call: TRBD2 (5 bases). The CDR3 has 15 amino acids. CDR1 is SNHLY, CDR2 FYNNEI, per germline. V gave up 5 bases and J gave up 5 bases, with 15 bases separating them. The CDR3 sequence is CASSYLEAGTGELFF. Here the CDR3 DNA reads TGTGCCAGCAGTTATCTGGAGGCGGGTACCGGGGAGCTGTTTTTT.

The V gene is TRBV28, the J gene TRBJ2-5; D ambiguous. The CDR3 is made up of 11 amino acids. From germline, CDR1 is MDHEN and CDR2 SYDVKM. V was shortened by 8 bases and J by 10 bases, with 14 bases between the two germline ends. The CDR3 reads CASHTSAVQYF. In DNA, the CDR3 is TGTGCCAGCCACACCTCCGCGGTCCAGTACTTC.

The CDR3 DNA reads TGTGCCAGCAGCGTAGCTTTTGGGGGGGCCATGGGGGCCAACGTCCTGACTTTC. It codes for CASSVAFGGAMGANVLTF. This rearrangement joins TRBV9 to TRBJ2-6; D is perhaps TRBD2 (7 bases). Germline V lookup: CDR1 SGDLS, CDR2 YYNGEE. V lost 0 bases, J lost 4 bases, and 17 bases lay in between. The CDR3 sequence is 18 residues long. Full variable domain (rest looked up from reference TRBV9 and TRBJ2-6): DSGVTQTPKHLITATGQRVTLRCSPRSGDLSVYWYQQSLDQGLQFLIQYYNGEERAKGNILERFSAQQFPDLHSELNLSSLELGDSALYFCASSVAFGGAMGANVLTFGAGSRLTVL.

The chain combines TRBV9 with TRBJ2-3; D gene unclear. The CDR3 length is 15 residues. Germline assignment: CDR1 SGDLS and CDR2 YYNGEE. Trimming took off 0 bases at V and 5 bases at J, with 13 bases between the two ends. The CDR3 DNA is TGTGCCAGCAGCGTAGTATCCCCGCCCGGAGATACGCAGTATTTT. Translated: CASSVVSPPGDTQYF.

This clone showed up many times. The rearrangement uses TRBV7-9 and TRBJ1-4; possibly TRBD1 for D (5 bases). Germline-derived CDR1 and CDR2 are SEHNR and FQNEAQ (reference sequence). The CDR3 contains 16 residues. V gave up 1 base and J gave up 7 bases, with 16 bases separating them. CDR3 sequence (DNA): TGTGCCAGCAGCTTAGAAGGAGGGGAGGCCGGTGAAAAACTGTTTTTT. It specifies CASSLEGGEAGEKLFF.

Only a few counts were recorded for this clone. V gene TRBV4-2 combines with J gene TRBJ1-6; perhaps TRBD1 as D (6 bases). CDR1 is LGHNA, CDR2 YNFKEQ, per germline. The CDR3 loop spans 14 amino acids. V dropped 2 bases and J dropped 8 bases, with 10 bases sitting between them. The CDR3 region is CASSQKSGDSPLHF. The DNA of the CDR3 is TGTGCCAGCAGCCAAAAGTCAGGGGATTCACCCCTCCACTTT.

This rearrangement joins TRBV7-2 to TRBJ1-2; 8 nucleotides line up with TRBD1. This CDR3 is 16 amino acids long. Germline assignment: CDR1 SGHTA and CDR2 FQGNSA. V was clipped by 5 bases and J by 8 bases; unmatched bases: 16. The CDR3 nucleotides read TGTGCCAGCAGCGTGCGAATGCAGGGGGCTTCTTTAGGCTACACCTTC. Its protein is CASSVRMQGASLGYTF. Combining the CDR3 with reference TRBV7-2 and TRBJ1-2 gives the whole variable domain GAGVSQSPSNKVTEKGKDVELRCDPISGHTALYWYRQSLGQGLEFLIYFQGNSAPDKSGLPSDRFSAERTGGSVSTLTIQRTQQEDSAVYLCASSVRMQGASLGYTFGSGTRLTVV.